This entry concerns a single TCR beta chain. The sample originates from a study of shared clonotypes between healthy human individuals. The method was immunoSEQ multiplex PCR; TCRdb's version includes in-frame clones alone and lacks a portion of them. The table includes roughly 1,500,000 clones, 98% detected once. The source is a man younger than 45 in good health. Material: naive CD4+ T cells sorted from blood. The subset here: CD45RA+ positively selected.

In DNA form, the CDR3 reads TGTGCCAGCAGCAAACCGACTAGCGGGGTCTTCAATGAGCAGTTCTTC. This translates into CASSKPTSGVFNEQFF. This chain joins TRBV13 and TRBJ2-1; 11 positions agree with TRBD2. The V gene end was trimmed by 5 bases and the J gene end by 6 bases; junction bases not matched to a gene: 9. The germline V gene encodes CDR1 PRHDT and CDR2 FYEKMQ (reference sequence). This CDR3 contains 16 residues.